Included here is one T cell receptor beta chain sequence, with context. Its matching antigen is unknown. The data are from a study of graft-versus-host responses after intestinal transplantation. Study information: Induction using anti-thymocyte globulin, followed by tacrolimus and steroids for 2 to 4 years, was given to all recipients.

The repertoire was sequenced with immunoSEQ multiplex PCR; TCRdb's copy has only in-frame clones and lacks some. The sample contains 13,000 or so clones, about four fifths of which appear only once. Study-wide results and caveats: Levels of circulating GvH clones at their peak were associated with early post-transplant HvG declines. The authors found GvH clones in recipient marrow, some appearing first in ileum or blood.

This receptor was identified in a human patient who received an intestinal transplant, so some T cells may come from the graft donor. The starting material was PBMCs, obtained just over 300 days after intestinal transplant.

CDR3 amino acids: CASSTWDTLNTEAFF. Written as DNA, the CDR3 is TGTGCCAGTAGTACTTGGGACACCTTGAACACTGAAGCTTTCTTT. The chain is built from TRBV19 and TRBJ1-1; tentative D call: TRBD1 (6 bases). V lost 4 bases and J lost 0, with 12 bases in between. Germline CDR1 LNHDA, CDR2 SQIVND (reference sequence). This CDR3 region has 15 residues.